This T cell receptor (beta chain) was identified during a study of blood T cell repertoires in COVID-19. Study background: PBMCs, B-cell-depleted T cells, or T cells provided the cDNA or gDNA that made up the material.

The data were produced by immunoSEQ multiplex PCR, yet TCRdb's version contains in-frame clones alone and is incomplete. The data contain about 74,000 clones, approximately 90% of them singletons. CDR1 and CDR2 (germline): KGHSH, LQKENI. CDR3 length: 15 amino acids. V lost 8 bases and J lost 3; bases outside the gene matches: 6. V is TRBV18 and J is TRBJ2-2; 10 positions match TRBD2. The sample was peripheral blood. The origin of this receptor is a woman aged 55-75 years with active COVID-19. The CDR3 protein is CASRSGRADTGELFF. The CDR3 DNA sequence: TGTGCCAGCCGCAGCGGGAGGGCAGACACCGGGGAGCTGTTTTTT.